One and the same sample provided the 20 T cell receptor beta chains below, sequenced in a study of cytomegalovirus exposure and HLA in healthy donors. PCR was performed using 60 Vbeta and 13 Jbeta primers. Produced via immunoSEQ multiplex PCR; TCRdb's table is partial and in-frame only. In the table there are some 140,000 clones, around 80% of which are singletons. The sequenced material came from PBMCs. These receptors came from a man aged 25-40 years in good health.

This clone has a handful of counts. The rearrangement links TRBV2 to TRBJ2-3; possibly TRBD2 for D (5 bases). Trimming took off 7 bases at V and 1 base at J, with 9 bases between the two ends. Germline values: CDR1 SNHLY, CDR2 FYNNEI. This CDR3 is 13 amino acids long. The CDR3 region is CASKPAGTDTQYF. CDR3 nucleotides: TGTGCCAGCAAGCCAGCGGGCACAGATACGCAGTATTTT.

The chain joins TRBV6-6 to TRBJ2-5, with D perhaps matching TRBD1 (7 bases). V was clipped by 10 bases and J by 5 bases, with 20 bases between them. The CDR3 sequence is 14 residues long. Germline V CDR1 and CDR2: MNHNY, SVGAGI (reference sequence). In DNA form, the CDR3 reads TGTGCCACTTACGACGCAGGGGGGAGTGAGACCCAGTACTTC. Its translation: CATYDAGGSETQYF.

Written as DNA, the CDR3 is TGTGCCAGCAGCCTAAACACCGGGGAGCTGTTTTTT. Its translation: CASSLNTGELFF. The genes are TRBV7-3 and TRBJ2-2; no clear D. V lost 5 bases and J 2 bases, leaving 3 bases between the germline ends. The germline gives CDR1 SGHTA, CDR2 FQGTGA. The CDR3 extends over 12 amino acids.

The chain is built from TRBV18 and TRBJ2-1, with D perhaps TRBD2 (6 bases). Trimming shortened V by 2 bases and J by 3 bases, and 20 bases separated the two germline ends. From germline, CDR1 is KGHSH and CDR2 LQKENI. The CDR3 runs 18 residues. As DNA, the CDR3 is TGTGCCAGCTCACCAACGGCGCGGGGCCCCCAAAACTACAATGAGCAGTTCTTC. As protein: CASSPTARGPQNYNEQFF.

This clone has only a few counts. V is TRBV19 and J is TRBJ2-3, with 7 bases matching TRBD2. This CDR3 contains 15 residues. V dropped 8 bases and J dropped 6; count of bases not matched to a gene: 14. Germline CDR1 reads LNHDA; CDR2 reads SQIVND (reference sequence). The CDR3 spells CASGYGLERVDTQYF. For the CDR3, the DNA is TGTGCCAGTGGTTACGGACTAGAGAGGGTTGATACGCAGTATTTT. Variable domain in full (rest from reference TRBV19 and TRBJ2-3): DGGITQSPKYLFRKEGQNVTLSCEQNLNHDAMYWYRQDPGQGLRLIYYSQIVNDFQKGDIAEGYSVSREKKESFPLTVTSAQKNPTAFYLCASGYGLERVDTQYFGPGTRLTVL.

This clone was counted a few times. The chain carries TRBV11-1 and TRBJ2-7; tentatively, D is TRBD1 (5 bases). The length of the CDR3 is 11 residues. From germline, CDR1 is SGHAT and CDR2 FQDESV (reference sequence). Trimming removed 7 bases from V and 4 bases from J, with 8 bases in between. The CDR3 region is CASTDRYEQYF. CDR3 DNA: TGTGCCAGCACCGACAGATACGAGCAGTACTTC.

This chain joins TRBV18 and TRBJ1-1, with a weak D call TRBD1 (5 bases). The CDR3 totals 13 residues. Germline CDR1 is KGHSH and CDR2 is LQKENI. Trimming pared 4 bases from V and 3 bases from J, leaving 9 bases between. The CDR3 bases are TGTGCCAGCTCACTCCGGGGGTACACTGAAGCTTTCTTT. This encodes CASSLRGYTEAFF.

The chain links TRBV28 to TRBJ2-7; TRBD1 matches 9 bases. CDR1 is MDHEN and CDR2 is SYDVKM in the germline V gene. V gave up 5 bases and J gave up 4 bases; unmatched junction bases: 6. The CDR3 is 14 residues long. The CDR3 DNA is TGTGCCAGCAGTGTTACAGGGGGCTATTACGAGCAGTACTTC. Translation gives CASSVTGGYYEQYF.

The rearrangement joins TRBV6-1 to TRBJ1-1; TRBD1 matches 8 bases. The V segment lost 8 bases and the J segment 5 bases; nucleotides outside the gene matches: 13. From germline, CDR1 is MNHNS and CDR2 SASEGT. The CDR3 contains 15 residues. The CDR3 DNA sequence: TGTGCCAGCGAGATCCGGGACAGGAGGGGGACTGAAGCTTTCTTT. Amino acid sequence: CASEIRDRRGTEAFF.

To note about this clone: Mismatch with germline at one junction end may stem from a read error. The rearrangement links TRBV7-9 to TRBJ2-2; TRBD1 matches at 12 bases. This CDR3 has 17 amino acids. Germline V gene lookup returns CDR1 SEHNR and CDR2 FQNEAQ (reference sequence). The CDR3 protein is CSSRPFGDRGRLGELFF. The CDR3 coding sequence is TGTTCCAGCAGACCCTTCGGGGACAGGGGGCGTCTCGGGGAGCTGTTTTTT. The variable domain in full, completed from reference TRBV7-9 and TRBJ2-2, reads DTGVSQNPRHKITKRGQNVTFRCDPISEHNRLYWYRQTLGQGPEFLTYFQNEAQLEKSRLLSDRFSAERPKGSFSTLEIQRTEQGDSAMYLCSSRPFGDRGRLGELFFGEGSRLTVL.

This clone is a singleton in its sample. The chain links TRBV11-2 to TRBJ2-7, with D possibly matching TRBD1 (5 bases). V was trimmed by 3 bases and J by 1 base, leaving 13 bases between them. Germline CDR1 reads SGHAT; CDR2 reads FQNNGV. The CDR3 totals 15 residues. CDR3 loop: CASSFSGDSSYEQYF. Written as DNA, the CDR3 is TGTGCCAGCAGCTTTTCGGGCGACAGTTCCTACGAGCAGTACTTC.

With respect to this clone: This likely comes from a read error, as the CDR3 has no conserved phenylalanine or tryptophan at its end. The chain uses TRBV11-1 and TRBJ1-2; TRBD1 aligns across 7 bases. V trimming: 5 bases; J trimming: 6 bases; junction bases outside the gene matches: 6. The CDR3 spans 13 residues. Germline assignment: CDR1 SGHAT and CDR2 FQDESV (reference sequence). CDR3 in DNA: TGTGCCAGCAGCCTACAGGGGCTCGATGGCTACACCTCC. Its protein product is CASSLQGLDGYTS.

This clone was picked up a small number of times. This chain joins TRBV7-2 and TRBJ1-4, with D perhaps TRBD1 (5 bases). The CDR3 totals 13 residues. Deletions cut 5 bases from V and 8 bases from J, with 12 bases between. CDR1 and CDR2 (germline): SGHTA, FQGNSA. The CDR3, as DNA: TGTGCCAGCAGCCCCCAAAGGGGCGAAAAACTGTTTTTT. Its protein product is CASSPQRGEKLFF.

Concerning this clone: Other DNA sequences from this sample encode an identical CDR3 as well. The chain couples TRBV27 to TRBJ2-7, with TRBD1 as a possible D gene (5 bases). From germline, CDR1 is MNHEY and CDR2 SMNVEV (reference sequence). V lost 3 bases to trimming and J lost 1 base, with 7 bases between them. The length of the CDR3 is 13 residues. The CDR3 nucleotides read TGTGCCAGCAGTTTGGCAGGGTCCTACGAGCAGTACTTC. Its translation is CASSLAGSYEQYF.

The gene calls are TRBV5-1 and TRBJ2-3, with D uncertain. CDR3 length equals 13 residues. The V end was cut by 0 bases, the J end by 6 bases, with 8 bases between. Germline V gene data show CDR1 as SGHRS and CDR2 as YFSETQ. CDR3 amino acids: CASSLATGDTQYF. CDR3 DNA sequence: TGCGCCAGCAGCTTGGCCACGGGTGATACGCAGTATTTT.

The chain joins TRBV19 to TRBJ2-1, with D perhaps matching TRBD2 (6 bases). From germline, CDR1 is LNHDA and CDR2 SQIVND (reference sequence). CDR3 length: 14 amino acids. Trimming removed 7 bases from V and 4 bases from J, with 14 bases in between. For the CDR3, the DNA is TGTGCCAGTACCCCCTGGCGGGGTTACAATGAGCAGTTCTTC. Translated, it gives CASTPWRGYNEQFF.

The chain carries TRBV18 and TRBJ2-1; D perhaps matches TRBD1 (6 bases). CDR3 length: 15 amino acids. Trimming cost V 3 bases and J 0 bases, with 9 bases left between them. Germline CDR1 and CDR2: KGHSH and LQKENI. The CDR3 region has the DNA TGTGCCAGCTCACCCGGGACAAGCTCCTACAATGAGCAGTTCTTC. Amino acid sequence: CASSPGTSSYNEQFF.

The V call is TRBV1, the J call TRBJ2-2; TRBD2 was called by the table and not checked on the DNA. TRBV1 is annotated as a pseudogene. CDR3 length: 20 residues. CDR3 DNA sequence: TGCACCAGCAGCCAAGCCCTCAGGACTAGCGGGAGGGCTTACACCGGGGAGCTGTTTTTT. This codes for CTSSQALRTSGRAYTGELFF.

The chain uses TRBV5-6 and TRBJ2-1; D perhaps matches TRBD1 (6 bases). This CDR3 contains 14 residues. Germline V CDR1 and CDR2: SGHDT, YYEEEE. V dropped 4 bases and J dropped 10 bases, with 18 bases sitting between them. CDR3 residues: CASSPARKRGEQFF. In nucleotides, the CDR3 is TGTGCCAGCAGCCCGGCGCGGAAAAGGGGGGAGCAGTTCTTC.

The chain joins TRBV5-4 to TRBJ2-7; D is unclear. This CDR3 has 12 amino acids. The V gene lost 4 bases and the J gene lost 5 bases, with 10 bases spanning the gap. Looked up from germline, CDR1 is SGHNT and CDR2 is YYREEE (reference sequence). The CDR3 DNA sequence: TGTGCCAGCAGCGTTCGTGGCAACGAGCAGTACTTC. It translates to CASSVRGNEQYF. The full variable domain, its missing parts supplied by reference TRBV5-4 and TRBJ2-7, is ETGVTQSPTHLIKTRGQQVTLRCSSQSGHNTVSWYQQALGQGPQFIFQYYREEENGRGNFPPRFSGLQFPNYSSELNVNALELDDSALYLCASSVRGNEQYFGPGTRLTVT.